What follows is one TCR beta chain and its context. Assay: immunoSEQ multiplex PCR; the TCRdb copy retains only in-frame clones and omits some. The sample contains tens of thousands of clones, around 89% of which appear only once. CDR1 is MNHEY and CDR2 is SMNVEV in the germline V gene (reference sequence). The CDR3 length is 13 residues. V was pared by 4 bases and J by 2 bases, with 9 bases between. This record comes from a study of T cell changes during pregnancy in multiple sclerosis. Sequencing used CD8+ T cells from peripheral blood mononuclear cells, obtained in the first trimester of pregnancy. This receptor was obtained from a female donor with multiple sclerosis, enrolled in a pregnancy study. J is TRBJ2-7 and V is TRBV27; D gene ambiguous. The CDR3 is CASSSDMTYEQYF. The CDR3 nucleotides read TGTGCCAGCAGTTCAGATATGACCTACGAGCAGTACTTC.